The entry below gives a single TCR beta chain sequence along with its context. The antigen is unknown. These data originate in a study of tumor-infiltrating lymphocytes in primary liver carcinoma. As for the study in general: The patients presented with primary liver carcinoma, which was managed through surgical resection. Staging of the tumors gave T1-T3 N0M0, with widths of about 4 to 10 cm. Study-level findings and limits: Pairs comparing tumor with adjacent tissue or blood overlapped less than pairs drawn from tumor regions.

Starting material of about 0.45 ug total RNA yielded TCR beta cDNA via a constant-region primer. Modified slightly, ARM-PCR produced TCR beta libraries over three nested multiplex PCR rounds. For approximately 11 cycles apiece, the opening two PCR rounds ran with TRBV1-TRBV30 forward primers and a C-beta reverse primer. TCRdb reanalysed the multiplex PCR reads using MiXCR and keeps one entry per CDR3 protein. Counted here are around 170,000 distinct CDR3 sequences, around 60% occurring once; the ten biggest clones make up about 70%. Blood RNA came from unsorted whole blood; germline DNA was also extracted. No treatment had been given to the patients, who were chronically infected with HBV. The germline V gene has CDR1 MRHNA and CDR2 SNTAGT. V was shortened by 6 bases and J by 7 bases, with 9 bases between the two germline ends. The CDR3 loop spans 12 amino acids.

This clonotype was obtained from a middle-aged man with primary liver carcinoma and hepatitis B virus infection. The source material was peripheral blood. The rearrangement joins TRBV6-4 to TRBJ2-2, with D possibly TRBD1 on 6 matching bases. The CDR3 reads CASRQGDGELFF. CDR3 bases: TGTGCCAGCAGACAGGGAGACGGGGAGCTGTTTTTT.